A selection of T cell receptor beta chains follows, all from one sample in a study of molecular identifiers for immune sequencing clone quantification. TCRdb analysed the PCR reads with MiXCR anew, one entry per CDR3 protein. The repertoire holds under 350,000 distinct CDR3 sequences, with about 22% as singletons. The material sequenced was naive CD8+ T cells from blood, with Jurkat cell RNA spiked in. These receptor sequences come from a human donor in good health. Some libraries in this study had Jurkat cell RNA spiked in. The CDR3 runs from the conserved cysteine through the conserved F or W. D genes are given only for firm matches. Rows give clone size only sometimes, using once, few, many, or a class for an expanded clone.

NA,TRBV7-6,NA,TRBJ2-2,CASSLSGQLNTGELFF,TGTGCCAGCAGCTTGAGCGGACAGCTGAACACCGGGGAGCTGTTTTTT
few,TRBV24-1,TRBD2,TRBJ2-1,CATSDSGLVEYNEQFF,TGTGCCACCAGTGATTCCGGACTAGTGGAATACAATGAGCAGTTCTTC
few,TRBV28,NA,TRBJ2-7,CASSRISRDTYSYEQYF,TGTGCCAGCAGCCGAATCTCCCGGGACACTTACTCCTACGAGCAGTACTTC
many,TRBV7-9,NA,TRBJ1-1,CASSLARQLNTEAFF,TGTGCCAGCAGCTTAGCCCGACAGTTGAACACTGAAGCTTTCTTT
NA,TRBV7-9,NA,TRBJ2-7,CASRPHDGYEQYF,TGTGCCAGCAGGCCACATGACGGATACGAGCAGTACTTC
NA,TRBV29-1,TRBD1,TRBJ2-1,CSVGQGVLQFF,TGCAGCGTGGGACAGGGGGTATTGCAGTTCTTC
few,TRBV10-3,TRBD2,TRBJ2-3,CAISESGGHTDTQYF,TGTGCCATCAGTGAAAGCGGGGGGCACACAGATACGCAGTATTTT
many,TRBV20-1,NA,TRBJ2-7,CSAILEVKTYEQYF,TGCAGTGCCATACTAGAAGTCAAAACCTACGAGCAGTACTTC
many,TRBV7-9,TRBD1,TRBJ2-7,CASSPVTGWYEQYF,TGTGCCAGCAGCCCCGTGACAGGGTGGTACGAGCAGTACTTC
NA,TRBV20-1,NA,TRBJ2-1,CSARDMAGGGYEQFF,TGCAGTGCTAGAGACATGGCAGGAGGGGGGTATGAGCAGTTCTTC
many,TRBV13,TRBD2,TRBJ2-2,CASSPGRGPGELFF,TGTGCCAGCAGCCCAGGGAGGGGCCCCGGGGAGCTGTTTTTT
few,TRBV5-1,TRBD1,TRBJ2-6,CASSFFGLTGVPGANVLTF,TGCGCCAGCAGCTTTTTTGGGTTGACAGGGGTACCTGGGGCCAACGTCCTGACTTTC
few,TRBV4-3,NA,TRBJ1-3,CASSQDLDSSGNTIYF,TGCGCCAGCAGCCAAGATTTGGACAGCTCTGGAAACACCATATATTTT
many,TRBV20-1,TRBD1,TRBJ2-7,CSATRTGGFYEQYF,TGCAGTGCTACCCGGACAGGGGGCTTCTACGAGCAGTACTTC
NA,TRBV27,NA,TRBJ1-5,CASSPSLGGNQPQHF,TGTGCCAGCAGTCCCTCGCTAGGGGGGAATCAGCCCCAGCATTTT
many,TRBV12-3/TRBV12-4,TRBD2,TRBJ2-1,CASSTSGGGDEQFF,TGTGCCAGCAGCACCAGCGGGGGGGGCGATGAGCAGTTCTTC
NA,TRBV12-3/TRBV12-4,TRBD2,TRBJ2-5,CASSPVIAGGKETQYF,TGTGCCAGCAGTCCGGTGATAGCGGGGGGGAAGGAGACCCAGTACTTC
few,TRBV6-5,TRBD2,TRBJ2-7,CASGTRGGAYEQYF,TGTGCCAGCGGGACTAGAGGCGGGGCCTACGAGCAGTACTTC
NA,TRBV28,TRBD2,TRBJ2-7,CASSLFGLAGHEQYF,TGTGCCAGCAGTTTATTTGGACTAGCGGGACACGAGCAGTACTTC
NA,TRBV20-1,TRBD1,TRBJ2-7,CSARDTDRGLVVEEQYF,TGCAGTGCTAGAGATACCGACAGGGGGCTTGTCGTTGAAGAGCAGTACTTC
NA,TRBV27,NA,TRBJ2-7,CTSSLGPERIYEQYF,TGTACCAGCAGTTTAGGCCCCGAGAGAATCTACGAGCAGTACTTC
many,TRBV15,TRBD2,TRBJ2-3,CATSRDTAGVTDTQYF,TGTGCCACCAGCAGAGATACAGCGGGAGTAACAGATACGCAGTATTTT
many,TRBV7-9,TRBD1,TRBJ1-1,CASRGQGGAEAFF,TGTGCCAGCAGGGGACAGGGGGGAGCTGAAGCTTTCTTT
many,TRBV7-9,NA,TRBJ2-7,CASSSPRNSFEQYF,TGTGCCAGCAGCTCGCCCAGAAATTCTTTCGAGCAGTACTTC
many,TRBV30,NA,TRBJ1-1,CAWSRGEGTEAFF,TGTGCCTGGAGTCGGGGGGAGGGCACTGAAGCTTTCTTT
NA,TRBV20-1,NA,TRBJ1-1,CSAREGLNTEAFF,TGCAGTGCTAGAGAGGGCCTGAACACTGAAGCTTTCTTT
NA,TRBV10-3,NA,TRBJ1-1,CAISGSVNTEAFF,TGTGCCATCAGTGGGTCAGTGAACACTGAAGCTTTCTTT
many,TRBV10-3,NA,TRBJ1-1,CAISGSTEAFF,TGTGCCATCAGTGGGTCGACTGAAGCTTTCTTT
many,TRBV27,NA,TRBJ2-7,CASRTGGAALYEQYF,TGTGCCAGCAGGACCGGAGGGGCAGCTTTATACGAGCAGTACTTC
few,TRBV29-1,TRBD2,TRBJ2-3,CSGGGLAGDPGDTQYF,TGCAGCGGAGGAGGACTAGCGGGAGACCCAGGAGATACGCAGTATTTT
NA,TRBV13,TRBD1,TRBJ1-1,CASSGWTGLNTEAFF,TGTGCCAGCAGCGGATGGACAGGGCTGAACACTGAAGCTTTCTTT
many,TRBV29-1,TRBD2,TRBJ2-7,CSVEGLGTYEQYF,TGCAGCGTAGAGGGACTAGGGACCTACGAGCAGTACTTC
few,TRBV7-9,TRBD2,TRBJ2-2,CASSLYGAGLSTGELFF,TGTGCCAGCAGCTTATATGGAGCGGGACTTAGCACCGGGGAGCTGTTTTTT
NA,TRBV29-1,NA,TRBJ2-1,CSVEDMGYNEQFF,TGCAGCGTTGAAGATATGGGGTACAATGAGCAGTTCTTC
many,TRBV11-2,NA,TRBJ2-1,CASSLVLYNEQFF,TGTGCCAGCAGCTTAGTGCTCTACAATGAGCAGTTCTTC
many,TRBV7-9,TRBD2,TRBJ2-2,CASSSPGLAGERTGELFF,TGTGCCAGCAGCTCCCCGGGACTAGCGGGAGAGCGCACCGGGGAGCTGTTTTTT
NA,TRBV9,NA,TRBJ2-3,CASSPTGASSDTQYF,TGTGCCAGCAGTCCTACCGGGGCTAGCTCAGATACGCAGTATTTT
many,TRBV7-9,NA,TRBJ1-6,CASGNPNSPLHF,TGTGCCAGCGGTAACCCTAATTCACCCCTCCACTTT
many,TRBV9,NA,TRBJ2-7,CASSVGDGYEQYF,TGTGCCAGCAGCGTCGGAGACGGCTACGAGCAGTACTTC
NA,TRBV2,NA,TRBJ1-2,CASSGPDRTYGYTF,TGTGCCAGCAGTGGTCCAGACAGGACCTATGGCTACACCTTC
many,TRBV11-2,NA,TRBJ1-1,CASSFGRETEAFF,TGTGCCAGCAGCTTTGGCAGGGAGACTGAAGCTTTCTTT
NA,TRBV11-2,NA,TRBJ2-5,CASSSPQEPQYF,TGTGCCAGCAGCTCCCCCCAGGAGCCCCAGTACTTC
many,TRBV29-1,TRBD1,TRBJ2-7,CSVEAKGGLSWEQYF,TGCAGCGTTGAAGCGAAAGGGGGCTTGTCGTGGGAGCAGTACTTC
few,TRBV7-9,NA,TRBJ1-1,CARDLLTAEAFF,TGTGCCAGAGACCTTTTGACAGCTGAAGCTTTCTTT
many,TRBV7-9,NA,TRBJ2-3,CASSRTPDRSDTQYF,TGTGCCAGCAGCAGAACTCCGGACAGATCAGATACGCAGTATTTT
few,TRBV5-8,TRBD2,TRBJ2-1,CASSLSTSGRNEQFF,TGTGCCAGCAGCCTCTCGACTAGCGGGAGGAATGAGCAGTTCTTC
many,TRBV29-1,NA,TRBJ2-2,CSVGQGKGTGELFF,TGCAGCGTTGGGCAGGGTAAAGGTACCGGGGAGCTGTTTTTT